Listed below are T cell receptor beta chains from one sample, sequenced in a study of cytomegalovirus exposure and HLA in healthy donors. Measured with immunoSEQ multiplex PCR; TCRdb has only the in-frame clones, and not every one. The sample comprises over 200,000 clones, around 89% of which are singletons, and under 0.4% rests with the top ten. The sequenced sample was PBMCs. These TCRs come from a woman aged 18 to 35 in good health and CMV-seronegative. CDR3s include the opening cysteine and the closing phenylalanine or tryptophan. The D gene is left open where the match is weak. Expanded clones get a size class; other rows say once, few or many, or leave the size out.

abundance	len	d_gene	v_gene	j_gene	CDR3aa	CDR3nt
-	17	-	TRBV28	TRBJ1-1	CASDSGTAGVVSTEAFF	TGTGCCAGCGACTCTGGGACGGCGGGGGTAGTGAGCACTGAAGCTTTCTTT
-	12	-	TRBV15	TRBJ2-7	CATSREGGEQYF	TGTGCCACCAGCAGAGAAGGGGGAGAGCAGTACTTC
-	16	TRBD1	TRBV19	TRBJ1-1	CASSIVRANRGSEAFF	TGTGCCAGTAGTATAGTTCGAGCAAACAGGGGCTCTGAAGCTTTCTTT
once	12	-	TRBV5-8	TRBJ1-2	CASSLARVGYTF	TGTGCCAGCAGCTTGGCCAGGGTGGGCTACACCTTC
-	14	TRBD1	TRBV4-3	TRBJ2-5	CASSLGQGGETQYF	TGCGCCAGCAGCCTGGGACAGGGGGGAGAGACCCAGTACTTC
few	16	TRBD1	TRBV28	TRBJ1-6	CASRTNRQGDNSPLHF	TGTGCCAGCAGGACGAATCGACAGGGTGATAATTCACCCCTCCACTTT
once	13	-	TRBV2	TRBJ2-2	CASRTSIVGELFF	TGTGCCAGCAGGACTAGTATTGTCGGGGAGCTGTTTTTT
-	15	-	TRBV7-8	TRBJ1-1	CASSFRTDSNTEAFF	TGTGCCAGCAGCTTCAGGACAGATTCTAACACTGAAGCTTTCTTT
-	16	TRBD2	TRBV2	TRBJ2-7	CASRDYLSGGTYEQYF	TGTGCCAGCAGGGACTATTTAAGCGGGGGGACCTACGAGCAGTACTTC
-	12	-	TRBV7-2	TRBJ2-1	CASSLVDSLQFF	TGTGCCAGCAGCTTAGTGGACTCCCTCCAGTTCTTC
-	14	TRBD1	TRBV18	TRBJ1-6	CASSPAGGDSPLHF	TGTGCCAGCTCACCGGCAGGGGGCGATTCACCCCTCCACTTT
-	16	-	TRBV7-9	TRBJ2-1	CASSPQTYSSYNEQFF	TGTGCCAGCAGTCCGCAGACATATAGCTCCTACAATGAGCAGTTCTTC
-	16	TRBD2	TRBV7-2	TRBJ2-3	CASSLAVAGDLDTQYF	TGTGCCAGCAGCTTAGCTGTGGCGGGGGATTTAGATACGCAGTATTTT
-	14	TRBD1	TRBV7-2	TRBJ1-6	CASSLVQGNSPLHF	TGTGCCAGCAGCTTAGTACAGGGGAATTCACCCCTCCACTTT
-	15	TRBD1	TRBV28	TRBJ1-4	CASSSTGATNEKLFF	TGTGCCAGCAGCTCGACAGGGGCAACTAATGAAAAACTGTTTTTT
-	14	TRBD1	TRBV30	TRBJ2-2	CAWIGQENTGELFF	TGTGCCTGGATAGGACAGGAGAACACCGGGGAGCTGTTTTTT
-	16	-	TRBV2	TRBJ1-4	CASNPLGGGTNEKLFF	TGTGCCAGCAACCCCCTGGGGGGTGGCACTAATGAAAAACTGTTTTTT
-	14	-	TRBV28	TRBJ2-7	CASSFFPGEYEQYF	TGTGCCAGCAGTTTCTTTCCGGGGGAGTACGAGCAGTACTTC
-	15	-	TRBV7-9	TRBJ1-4	CASSLVGTLNEKLFF	TGTGCCAGCAGCTTAGTCGGGACACTAAATGAAAAACTGTTTTTT
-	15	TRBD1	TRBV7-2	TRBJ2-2	CASSRQGVRYGELFF	TGTGCCAGCAGCCGACAGGGCGTGCGGTACGGGGAGCTGTTTTTT
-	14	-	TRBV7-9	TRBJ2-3	CASSLGEGQNTQYF	TGTGCCAGCAGCTTAGGAGAGGGACAAAATACGCAGTATTTT
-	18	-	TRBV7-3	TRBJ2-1	CASSLTGGAGAFYNEQFF	TGTGCCAGCAGCTTAACAGGAGGCGCGGGGGCATTCTACAATGAGCAGTTCTTC
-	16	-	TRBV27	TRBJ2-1	CASSLSRGSSYNEQFF	TGTGCCAGCAGTTTATCAAGGGGGAGCTCCTACAATGAGCAGTTCTTC
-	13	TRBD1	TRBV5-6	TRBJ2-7	CASRVQGYYEQYF	TGTGCCAGCAGGGTACAGGGGTACTACGAGCAGTACTTC
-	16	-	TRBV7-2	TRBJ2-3	CASSLETQRISSTQYF	TGTGCCAGCAGCTTAGAGACCCAGCGGATATCCTCTACGCAGTATTTT
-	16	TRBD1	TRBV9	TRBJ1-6	CASSDRGGGSDSPLHF	TGTGCCAGCAGCGACAGGGGCGGGGGGTCGGACTCACCCCTCCACTTT
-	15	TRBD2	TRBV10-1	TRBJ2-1	CASRDVAGDYNEQFF	TGCGCCAGCAGGGACGTAGCGGGGGACTACAATGAGCAGTTCTTC
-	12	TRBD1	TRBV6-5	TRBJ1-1	CASTETGAEAFF	TGTGCCAGCACAGAGACAGGGGCTGAAGCTTTCTTT
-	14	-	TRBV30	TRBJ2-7	CAWKGGDIAYEQYF	TGTGCCTGGAAGGGGGGGGACATCGCCTACGAGCAGTACTTC
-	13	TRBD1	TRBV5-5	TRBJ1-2	CASSFGTGDGYTF	TGTGCCAGCAGCTTCGGGACAGGGGATGGCTACACCTTC
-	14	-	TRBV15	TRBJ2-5	CATSRWGGSETQYF	TGTGCCACCAGCAGATGGGGGGGCAGTGAGACCCAGTACTTC
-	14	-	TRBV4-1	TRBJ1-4	CASSEQPDNEKLFF	TGCGCCAGCAGTGAACAGCCTGATAATGAAAAACTGTTTTTT
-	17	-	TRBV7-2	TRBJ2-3	CASSLVELAGFTDTQYF	TGTGCCAGCAGCTTAGTAGAGCTAGCAGGTTTCACAGATACGCAGTATTTT
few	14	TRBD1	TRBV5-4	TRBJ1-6	CASSNRDRDSPLHF	TGTGCCAGCAGCAACCGGGACAGGGACTCACCCCTCCACTTT
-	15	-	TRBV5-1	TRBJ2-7	CASSLEFPESYEQYF	TGCGCCAGCAGCTTGGAATTCCCGGAGAGCTACGAGCAGTACTTC
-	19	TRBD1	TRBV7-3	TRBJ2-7	CASLPPVGQGAARGSEQYF	TGTGCCAGCCTACCACCCGTGGGGCAGGGGGCGGCCCGAGGGAGCGAGCAGTACTTC
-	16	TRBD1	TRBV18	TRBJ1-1	CASFSTGGGMNTEAFF	TGTGCCAGCTTTTCGACAGGGGGCGGCATGAACACTGAAGCTTTCTTT
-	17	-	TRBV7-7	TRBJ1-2	CASSLTSYQGSRYGYTF	TGTGCCAGCAGCTTAACTTCATACCAGGGGTCCCGATATGGCTACACCTTC
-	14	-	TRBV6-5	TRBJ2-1	CASSYYGPGNEQFF	TGTGCCAGCAGTTACTATGGTCCGGGAAATGAGCAGTTCTTC
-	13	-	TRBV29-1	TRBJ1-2	CSVARGWDYGYTF	TGCAGCGTTGCAAGGGGATGGGATTATGGCTACACCTTC
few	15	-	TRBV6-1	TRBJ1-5	CASSEYGAWDGAQHF	TGTGCCAGCAGTGAATATGGGGCCTGGGATGGGGCCCAGCATTTT
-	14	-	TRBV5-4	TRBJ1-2	CASSLRESYYGYTF	TGTGCCAGCAGCCTCCGGGAATCCTACTATGGCTACACCTTC
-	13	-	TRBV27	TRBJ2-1	CASSLSTLDEQFF	TGTGCCAGCAGTTTAAGCACTCTCGATGAGCAGTTCTTC
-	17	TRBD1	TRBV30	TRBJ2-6	CAWGTGQGWSGANVLTF	TGTGCCTGGGGAACGGGACAGGGGTGGTCTGGGGCCAACGTCCTGACTTTC
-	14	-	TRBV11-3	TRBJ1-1	CASSLAGTNTEAFF	TGTGCCAGCAGCTTGGCAGGAACAAACACTGAAGCTTTCTTT
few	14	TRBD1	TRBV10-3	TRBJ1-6	CAISEDRVNSPLHF	TGTGCCATCAGTGAGGACAGGGTGAATTCACCCCTCCACTTT
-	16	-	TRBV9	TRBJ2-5	CASTLSGTGAQETQYF	TGTGCCAGCACCCTATCAGGTACAGGAGCCCAAGAGACCCAGTACTTC
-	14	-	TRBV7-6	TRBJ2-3	CASSPGRALDTQYF	TGTGCCAGCAGCCCGGGAAGGGCTTTAGATACGCAGTATTTT
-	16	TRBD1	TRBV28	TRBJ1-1	CASSPPTRQGNTEAFF	TGTGCCAGCAGTCCACCAACCCGACAGGGGAACACTGAAGCTTTCTTT
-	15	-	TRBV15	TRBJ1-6	CATSRVPVNNSPLHF	TGTGCCACCAGCAGAGTTCCAGTGAATAATTCACCCCTCCACTTT
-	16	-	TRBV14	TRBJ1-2	CASSQDWTDPNYGYTF	TGTGCCAGCAGCCAAGATTGGACAGACCCTAACTATGGCTACACCTTC
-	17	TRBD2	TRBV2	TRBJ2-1	CATYPGTSGWLYNEQFF	TGTGCCACATATCCGGGGACTAGCGGATGGCTCTACAATGAGCAGTTCTTC